This T cell receptor beta chain stems from a study of blood T cell repertoires in COVID-19 (dated by TCRdb to the early 2020s). About the full investigation: The collaborator samples originated in the United States, Italy and Spain and spanned the acute and convalescent phases of COVID-19. Samples were obtained from the ongoing ImmuneRACE study (first 160 participants) and from 1,254 subjects provided by 6 global collaborators. Sample metadata almost always included a de-identified subject ID, COVID-19 status, age in years and sex. Subjects who had been exposed to COVID-19, were actively infected with it, or had recovered from it provided the deeply sampled blood TCRbeta repertoires that made up the dataset. Where HLA class I and class II types were available, the types were taken from metadata supplied by the sample provider, not from assay-based typing. The material from the prospective study consisted of cDNA or gDNA derived from T cells, B-cell-depleted T cells, or PBMCs. The repertoires were released in a freely available public database intended as a resource for research on the immune response to SARS-CoV-2. What the work shows at the level of the full study, not this receptor alone: The amount of clinical and demographic metadata varied by source and participant and was provided uncurated.

From V the trimming removes 3 bases and from J it removes 0 bases, while the gene matches leave 8 bases of the junction unaccounted for. CDR1 SQVTM and CDR2 ANQGSEA are derived from the germline V gene. The CDR3 numbers 16 residues from cysteine through phenylalanine. The kept DNA is CDR3 alone, 48 bases in frame from the first base. Each collaborating institution followed its own protocols to collect whole blood in K2EDTA tubes. For TCRbeta analysis, collaborator samples were shipped as frozen whole blood, as isolated PBMCs, or as DNA extracted from either sample type. Points on this clone: No antigen is known for it. No base qualities exist here, and no much larger clone lies one base off it.

The immunoSEQ Assay, a bias-controlled multiplex PCR, was used to amplify TCRbeta CDR3 regions from genomic DNA. Turning to the authors' computational methods: Nucleated cell counts per sample were estimated from amplification of reference gene primers within the assay. To quantify the absolute abundance of each unique TCRbeta CDR3 rearrangement, sequence reads were collapsed and filtered. For each sample, productive Simpson clonality was calculated by taking the square root of Simpson's diversity index across productive rearrangements. The table was pulled from immuneACCESS by TCRdb, which kept in-frame rearrangements only. Such tables lose some clones; where checked, under half of the loss comes from unresolved V genes, and the rest has no known cause. The V and J calls and the clone size are those of that table, but D and trimming were determined from the DNA. The sample records under 350,000 clones, around 89% of which are singletons. Approximately 4.6% of the sample belongs to the ten largest clones.

Sequenced material: peripheral blood. The chain is encoded by TRBV29-1 joined to TRBJ2-3, with 8 bases in between that match TRBD2. The sequence derives from a man between 35 and 55 years old with acute or convalescent COVID-19. The DNA reads TGCAGCGTTGACGGGGGACTAGTGGAAAGCACAGATACGCAGTATTTT. Translation gives CSVDGGLVESTDTQYF.